The 28 T cell receptor beta chains below all came from one sample that was sequenced in a study of T cell responses to AZD1222 COVID-19 vaccine. Profiled with immunoSEQ multiplex PCR; TCRdb holds only in-frame clones, not every one. This table has 100,000 or so clones, under 95% appearing once. The source was peripheral blood, collected on day 0 of AZD1222 vaccination. The receptors come from an adult in good health.

CDR3 in amino acids: CASSIGLAGGQETQYF. The CDR3 DNA reads as TGTGCCAGTAGTATAGGACTAGCGGGGGGGCAAGAGACCCAGTACTTC. The J gene is TRBJ2-5, the V gene TRBV19; 14 positions agree with TRBD2. J was trimmed by 2 bases and V by 1 base; bases with no gene match: 0. Germline values: CDR1 LNHDA, CDR2 SQIVND (reference sequence). The CDR3 loop spans 16 amino acids.

The J gene is TRBJ2-7, the V gene TRBV4-3; TRBD1 is a possible D gene (5 bases). This CDR3 is built from 14 residues. Germline CDR1 and CDR2: LGHNA and YSLEER. V was pared by 4 bases and J by 0 bases, with 10 bases between. DNA of the CDR3: TGCGCCAGCAGCCTCAGGGATAGCTCCTACGAGCAGTACTTC. Its translation: CASSLRDSSYEQYF.

This chain links TRBV21-1 with TRBJ2-1; the D call TRBD2 from the table was never checked on the DNA. TRBV21-1 is flagged as a pseudogene. CDR3 length equals 21 residues. CDR3 sequence: CASSPRGKTSGGLANYNEQFF. DNA for the CDR3: TGTGCCAGCAGCCCCCGGGGAAAGACTAGCGGGGGGCTGGCAAACTACAATGAGCAGTTCTTC.

V usage is TRBV6-5 and J usage is TRBJ2-2, with TRBD1 matching 7 bases. CDR3 length: 15 residues. The germline CDR1 and CDR2 sequences are MNHEY and SVGAGI. The V segment lost 5 bases and the J segment 0 bases; nucleotides outside the gene matches: 3. Here the CDR3 DNA reads TGTGCCAGCAGTCGGGACAGCGCGAACACCGGGGAGCTGTTTTTT. Its protein product is CASSRDSANTGELFF.

V and J are TRBV15 and TRBJ1-2; D perhaps matches TRBD1 (5 bases). From germline, CDR1 is LNHNV and CDR2 YYDKDF (reference sequence). V dropped 4 bases and J dropped 6 bases, with 15 bases sitting between them. The CDR3 loop spans 14 amino acids. CDR3 DNA: TGTGCCACCAGCAAAGGGGTACGGGGGGATGGCTACACCTTC. This gives the protein CATSKGVRGDGYTF. Full variable domain (rest looked up from reference TRBV15 and TRBJ1-2): DAMVIQNPRYQVTQFGKPVTLSCSQTLNHNVMYWYQQKSSQAPKLLFHYYDKDFNNEADTPDNFQSRRPNTSFCFLDIRSPGLGDTAMYLCATSKGVRGDGYTFGSGTRLTVV.

The chain links TRBV27 to TRBJ1-2; a weak D match, TRBD1 (5 bases). Germline CDR1 is MNHEY and CDR2 is SMNVEV (reference sequence). V was pared by 3 bases and J by 4 bases, with 9 bases between. This CDR3 comprises 13 residues. CDR3 amino acids: CASSLTGGYGYTF. For the CDR3, the DNA is TGTGCCAGCAGTTTGACTGGGGGCTATGGCTACACCTTC.

This clone was counted a single time. This chain links TRBV11-2 with TRBJ1-2, with 8 bases aligning to TRBD1. Germline-derived CDR1 and CDR2 are SGHAT and FQNNGV. J lost 2 bases, V lost 5 bases, and 4 bases had no gene match. The CDR3 has 14 amino acids. The CDR3 DNA reads as TGTGCCAGCAGCGCCGACAGGGGAAACTATGGCTACACCTTC. Amino acids: CASSADRGNYGYTF.

The gene calls are TRBV19 and TRBJ1-1; D might be TRBD1 (6 bases). CDR3 length equals 14 residues. V lost 7 bases, J lost 1 base, and 13 bases lay in between. The germline V gene encodes CDR1 LNHDA and CDR2 SQIVND (reference sequence). The CDR3, as DNA: TGTGCCAGTAACTCGGGACATAAGAACACTGAAGCTTTCTTT. Its translation is CASNSGHKNTEAFF.

CDR3 region: CASSPRGGALGYTF. The CDR3 DNA reads as TGTGCCAGCAGCCCCCGCGGGGGGGCCCTTGGCTACACCTTC. J is TRBJ1-2 and V is TRBV14, with D possibly being TRBD1 (6 bases). Trimming pared 4 bases from V and 7 bases from J, leaving 16 bases between. CDR3 size: 14 residues. Germline assignment: CDR1 SGHDN and CDR2 FVKESK. Based on the CDR3 plus reference TRBV14 and TRBJ1-2, the full variable domain is EAGVTQFPSHSVIEKGQTVTLRCDPISGHDNLYWYRRVMGKEIKFLLHFVKESKQDESGMPNNRFLAERTGGTYSTLKVQPAELEDSGVYFCASSPRGGALGYTFGSGTRLTVV.

This rearrangement joins TRBV2 to TRBJ2-5, with 7 nucleotides matching TRBD1. CDR3 size: 14 residues. V dropped 4 bases and J dropped 1; count of bases not matched to a gene: 3. CDR1 SNHLY and CDR2 FYNNEI come from the germline V gene. The DNA for the CDR3 is TGTGCCAGCAGTGGAGGACAGGTCCAAGAGACCCAGTACTTC. Its translation is CASSGGQVQETQYF.

The chain uses TRBV30 and TRBJ2-5, with 9 bases lining up with TRBD1. Germline assignment: CDR1 GTSNPN and CDR2 SVGIG (reference sequence). The V segment lost 4 bases and the J segment 5 bases; nucleotides outside the gene matches: 8. The CDR3 covers 14 residues. Here the CDR3 reads CAWTRTGAGETQYF. The CDR3 coding sequence is TGTGCCTGGACCAGGACAGGGGCAGGGGAGACCCAGTACTTC.

The chain employs TRBV3-1 (or the pseudogene TRBV3-2) and TRBJ1-4; D is perhaps TRBD1 (5 bases). This CDR3 contains 15 residues. V lost 4 bases, J lost 6 bases, and 15 bases lay in between. The germline CDR1 and CDR2 sequences are LGHDT and YNNKEL (reference sequence). The chain's CDR3 is CASSPWDAGHEKLFF. In nucleotides, the CDR3 is TGTGCCAGCAGCCCTTGGGACGCCGGGCATGAAAAACTGTTTTTT.

The chain combines TRBV28 with TRBJ2-2, with a weak D call TRBD2 (5 bases). Trimming pared 6 bases from V and 5 bases from J, leaving 7 bases between. CDR1 is MDHEN and CDR2 is SYDVKM in the germline V gene. CDR3 length equals 12 residues. CDR3 amino acids: CASRERTGELFF. DNA for the CDR3: TGTGCCAGCAGGGAGCGGACCGGGGAGCTGTTTTTT.

The V call is TRBV7-2, the J call TRBJ1-1, with TRBD1 as a possible D gene (6 bases). The germline V gene encodes CDR1 SGHTA and CDR2 FQGNSA. The CDR3 has 14 amino acids. With 3 bases removed from V and 4 bases from J, the gap between germline ends came to 12 bases. CDR3 residues: CASSLKGGGTEAFF. The CDR3 nucleotides read TGTGCCAGCAGCTTGAAAGGGGGTGGCACTGAAGCTTTCTTT.

The genes are TRBV3-1 (or the pseudogene TRBV3-2) and TRBJ1-2; maybe TRBD1 (5 bases). Germline lookup yields CDR1 LGHDT and CDR2 YNNKEL (reference sequence). The CDR3 runs to 15 residues. V lost 1 base, J lost 8 bases, and 17 bases lay in between. The CDR3 coding sequence is TGTGCCAGCAGCCAAGGCCGGCCGGAGGGGAACGGCTACACCTTC. Its protein is CASSQGRPEGNGYTF.

The CDR3 loop reads CAWTSTNEQYF. The CDR3 bases are TGTGCCTGGACCTCTACAAACGAGCAGTACTTC. The gene calls are TRBV30 and TRBJ2-7; D call uncertain. Germline V gives CDR1 GTSNPN, CDR2 SVGIG (reference sequence). V was cut by 4 bases and J by 5 bases, with 9 bases left in between. The CDR3 loop spans 11 amino acids.

The chain's CDR3 is CASSVVWSGGYTF. CDR3 bases: TGTGCCAGCAGCGTAGTATGGTCTGGAGGCTACACCTTC. This sequence joins TRBV9 and TRBJ1-2, with D hard to call. The germline V and J ends were trimmed by 0 bases and 8 bases, with 11 bases remaining between them. CDR1 SGDLS and CDR2 YYNGEE come from the germline V gene. The CDR3 totals 13 residues. The full variable domain, its missing parts supplied by reference TRBV9 and TRBJ1-2, is DSGVTQTPKHLITATGQRVTLRCSPRSGDLSVYWYQQSLDQGLQFLIQYYNGEERAKGNILERFSAQQFPDLHSELNLSSLELGDSALYFCASSVVWSGGYTFGSGTRLTVV.

CDR3 amino acids: CSAGLYEQYF. The CDR3 bases are TGCAGTGCTGGGCTCTACGAGCAGTACTTC. The chain carries TRBV20-1 and TRBJ2-7, with D unclear. The ends were cut back, 5 bases at V and 3 bases at J, with 5 bases in the middle. Germline V gene sequence: CDR1 DFQATT, CDR2 SNEGSKA (reference sequence). The CDR3 runs to 10 residues.

The V and J genes are TRBV6-4 and TRBJ2-5; either TRBD1 or TRBD2 may supply D (5 bases each). The CDR3 sequence is 14 residues long. V lost 7 bases, J lost 5 bases, and 17 bases lay in between. The germline V gene encodes CDR1 MRHNA and CDR2 SNTAGT. The CDR3 DNA reads as TGTGCCAGCACCACGGGACCGATTAGCGAGACCCAGTACTTC. As protein: CASTTGPISETQYF.

The genes are TRBV19 and TRBJ1-2; TRBD1 aligns across 9 bases. V lost 6 bases to trimming and J lost 4 bases; unmatched junction nucleotides: 3. The CDR3 is 13 residues long. Germline values: CDR1 LNHDA, CDR2 SQIVND (reference sequence). The CDR3 reads CASRGQGAYGYTF. CDR3 nucleotides: TGTGCCAGTAGGGGACAGGGAGCCTATGGCTACACCTTC.

The rearrangement joins TRBV5-1 to TRBJ1-4; 9 positions match TRBD1. Germline lookup yields CDR1 SGHRS and CDR2 YFSETQ. The CDR3 sequence is 14 residues long. The J segment lost 8 bases and the V segment lost 3 bases, leaving 5 bases of the junction unmatched. The CDR3 DNA reads TGCGCCAGCAGCTCACTTGGACAGGGGGAAAAACTGTTTTTT. Protein: CASSSLGQGEKLFF.

Only a few counts were recorded for this clone. V and J are TRBV27 and TRBJ2-1, with TRBD2 matching 12 bases. The CDR3 totals 15 residues. Germline CDR1 is MNHEY and CDR2 is SMNVEV (reference sequence). The J segment lost 7 bases and the V segment lost 8 bases, leaving 9 bases of the junction unmatched. CDR3 protein: CASYPLAGGDNEQFF. The CDR3 DNA is TGTGCCAGCTACCCTCTAGCGGGAGGGGATAATGAGCAGTTCTTC.

Comment on this clone: The junction departs from germline at one end; a sequencing error may be responsible. The chain has TRBV9 and TRBJ2-5; the D is unclear. Per the germline V gene, CDR1 is SGDLS and CDR2 is YYNGEE. The CDR3 covers 13 residues. CDR3 coding DNA: TGTGCCAGCAACGTATTTGACCAAGAGACCCAGTACTTC. Encoded protein: CASNVFDQETQYF.

This rearrangement joins TRBV6-4 to TRBJ1-5; the D is unclear. V shed 2 bases and J shed 1 base, with 12 bases lying between them. Germline V gene data show CDR1 as MRHNA and CDR2 as SNTAGT. The CDR3 extends over 16 amino acids. In DNA, the CDR3 is TGTGCCAGCAGTGACGTCGGGTGTGACAGCAATCAGCCCCAGCATTTT. Its protein is CASSDVGCDSNQPQHF.

The chain has TRBV29-1 and TRBJ2-1; 7 bases agree with TRBD1. The germline CDR1 and CDR2 sequences are SQVTM and ANQGSEA. CDR3 length: 13 amino acids. After removal of 3 bases from V and 3 bases from J, the junction contained 2 bases not matched to a gene. The DNA for the CDR3 is TGCAGCGTTGAGGGGACAGTCTACAATGAGCAGTTCTTC. This gives the protein CSVEGTVYNEQFF.

The V gene is TRBV5-6, the J gene TRBJ1-4; a weak D match, TRBD1 (5 bases). CDR1 and CDR2 (germline): SGHDT, YYEEEE. The ends were cut back, 0 bases at V and 0 bases at J, with 6 bases in the middle. The CDR3 sequence is 15 residues long. The CDR3 DNA follows: TGTGCCAGCAGCTTGGTGGGGGCAACTAATGAAAAACTGTTTTTT. This encodes CASSLVGATNEKLFF.

This clone has just one count. V usage is TRBV12-3 or TRBV12-4 and J usage is TRBJ1-1; 7 bases are shared with TRBD1. V shed 5 bases, J shed 3 bases, and the junction held 3 bases outside the gene matches. This CDR3 spans 13 amino acids. As DNA, the CDR3 is TGTGCCAGCAGTGACAGGGTGGACACTGAAGCTTTCTTT. This codes for CASSDRVDTEAFF.

The gene calls are TRBV28 and TRBJ1-4, with D possibly TRBD1 on 6 matching bases. The V gene's germline CDR1 is MDHEN and CDR2 SYDVKM. The CDR3 totals 15 residues. The V and J ends lost 6 bases and 7 bases respectively, with 18 bases between them. CDR3 amino acids: CASRNTGRRVEKLFF. Written as DNA, the CDR3 is TGTGCCAGCAGAAATACAGGGCGGCGGGTTGAAAAACTGTTTTTT.